One and the same sample provided the 28 T cell receptor beta chains below, sequenced in a study of blood T cell repertoires in COVID-19. Repertoires were generated with immunoSEQ multiplex PCR, while TCRdb's copy carries only in-frame clones and drops some. The sample lists about 73,000 clones; more than 80% were seen once. Sequences were obtained from peripheral blood. Source of these receptors: a woman aged 70-85 years with acute or convalescent COVID-19.

This chain connects TRBV14 to TRBJ2-1; 7 bases map to TRBD1. This CDR3 region has 15 residues. V lost 3 bases to trimming and J lost 8 bases; unmatched junction nucleotides: 10. The germline V gene has CDR1 SGHDN and CDR2 FVKESK. The CDR3 spells CASSHRGMRVHEQFF. The CDR3 DNA reads TGTGCCAGCAGCCACAGGGGGATGCGGGTCCATGAGCAGTTCTTC.

A word on this clone: Germline and junction disagree at one end, which may indicate a read error. The chain is built from TRBV7-7 and TRBJ2-2, with TRBD1 matching over 7 bases. The CDR3 contains 15 residues. Per germline, CDR1 SSHAT and CDR2 FNYEAQ (reference sequence). The chain's CDR3 is CASSSNRDRTGELFF. The CDR3 region has the DNA TGTGCTAGCAGCTCCAATAGGGACAGAACCGGGGAGCTGTTTTTT. The whole variable domain, remainder taken from reference TRBV7-7 and TRBJ2-2, is GAGVSQSPRYKVTKRGQDVTLRCDPISSHATLYWYQQALGQGPEFLTYFNYEAQPDKSGLPSDRFSAERPEGSISTLTIQRTEQRDSAMYRCASSSNRDRTGELFFGEGSRLTVL.

The V call is TRBV28, the J call TRBJ2-3; the D gene is possibly TRBD2 (5 bases). V was trimmed by 2 bases and J by 8 bases, leaving 8 bases between them. Germline V lookup: CDR1 MDHEN, CDR2 SYDVKM. The length of the CDR3 is 12 residues. The CDR3 nucleotides read TGTGCCAGCAGTTTAGTGGGGAGTACGCAGTATTTT. Translation gives CASSLVGSTQYF.

The sample holds a few counts of this clone. The chain employs TRBV6-5 and TRBJ1-3, with D possibly TRBD1 on 5 matching bases. Deletions cut 7 bases from V and 0 bases from J, with 13 bases between. CDR1 and CDR2 from the germline V gene are MNHEY and SVGAGI. CDR3 length: 15 amino acids. The CDR3: CASTRQPASGNTIYF. The CDR3, as DNA: TGTGCCAGCACTCGACAGCCAGCCTCTGGAAACACCATATATTTT.

The chain links TRBV6-5 to TRBJ1-2; the D is unclear. Trimming pared 8 bases from V and 4 bases from J, leaving 11 bases between. Looked up from germline, CDR1 is MNHEY and CDR2 is SVGAGI. CDR3 length: 12 residues. The CDR3 reads CASVGSLYGYTF. CDR3 coding DNA: TGTGCCAGCGTCGGGAGCCTCTATGGCTACACCTTC.

The chain combines TRBV5-5 with TRBJ1-4; D is perhaps TRBD1 (5 bases). This CDR3 is built from 16 residues. Trimming cost V 0 bases and J 6 bases, with 15 bases left between them. Looked up from germline, CDR1 is SGHKS and CDR2 is YYEKEE (reference sequence). CDR3 in amino acids: CASSLGRQYTYEKLFF. As DNA, the CDR3 is TGTGCCAGCAGCTTGGGACGACAGTACACTTATGAAAAACTGTTTTTT.

The gene calls are TRBV7-2 and TRBJ2-7; possible D gene TRBD2, 6 bases. This CDR3 is 16 amino acids long. Germline V gives CDR1 SGHTA, CDR2 FQGNSA. V shed 1 base and J shed 7 bases, with 20 bases lying between them. The CDR3 spells CASSLDPLFAAGEQYF. The CDR3 DNA sequence: TGTGCCAGCAGCTTAGACCCCCTATTCGCTGCGGGGGAGCAGTACTTC.

V is TRBV3-1 (or the pseudogene TRBV3-2) and J is TRBJ1-5, with TRBD1 matching 7 bases. V lost 3 bases to trimming and J lost 0 bases; unmatched junction nucleotides: 5. Germline CDR1 is LGHDT and CDR2 is YNNKEL (reference sequence). CDR3 length: 16 amino acids. CDR3 protein: CASSQAGQLSNQPQHF. The CDR3 DNA is TGTGCCAGCAGCCAGGCGGGACAGCTTAGCAATCAGCCCCAGCATTTT.

V and J are TRBV7-9 and TRBJ1-1, with TRBD1 as a possible D gene (5 bases). The CDR3 sequence is 13 residues long. V lost 5 bases and J lost 4, with 11 bases in between. Germline V gives CDR1 SEHNR, CDR2 FQNEAQ (reference sequence). The CDR3 reads CASSRTRVTEAFF. Here the CDR3 DNA reads TGTGCCAGCAGCCGAACCAGGGTCACTGAAGCTTTCTTT. Together with reference TRBV7-9 and TRBJ1-1, the CDR3 gives the full variable domain: DTGVSQNPRHKITKRGQNVTFRCDPISEHNRLYWYRQTLGQGPEFLTYFQNEAQLEKSRLLSDRFSAERPKGSFSTLEIQRTEQGDSAMYLCASSRTRVTEAFFGQGTRLTVV.

This chain links TRBV12-3 or TRBV12-4 with TRBJ2-7; no definite D call. This CDR3 contains 11 residues. V was trimmed by 5 bases and J by 9 bases, leaving 11 bases between them. The CDR3 sequence: CASSQNSRQYF. The CDR3, as DNA: TGTGCCAGCAGTCAAAACTCAAGGCAGTACTTC.

The J gene is TRBJ1-1, the V gene TRBV28; 7 positions agree with TRBD1. Germline-derived CDR1 and CDR2 are MDHEN and SYDVKM. V was pared by 6 bases and J by 1 base, with 14 bases of the junction left unmatched. The CDR3 consists of 17 residues. The CDR3 is CASRLGTGAGRNTEAFF. CDR3 DNA sequence: TGTGCCAGCAGGCTAGGAACAGGGGCGGGAAGGAACACTGAAGCTTTCTTT.

The chain employs TRBV25-1 and TRBJ1-6, with 7 nucleotides matching TRBD1. V was clipped by 2 bases and J by 10 bases; unmatched bases: 5. This CDR3 has 14 amino acids. CDR1 MGHDK and CDR2 SYGVNS come from the germline V gene. The CDR3 coding sequence is TGTGCCAGCAGTGAAGGGACAGCCCGGTCACCCCTCCACTTT. Encoded protein: CASSEGTARSPLHF.

This chain links TRBV15 with TRBJ2-5; 7 bases agree with TRBD1. Germline V gives CDR1 LNHNV, CDR2 YYDKDF (reference sequence). Germline trimming cut 1 base from V and 5 bases from J; bases unmatched to any gene: 4. CDR3 size: 14 residues. The CDR3 bases are TGTGCCACCAGCAGAGCTCGACAGGGTGAGACCCAGTACTTC. Translated: CATSRARQGETQYF.

The chain uses TRBV14 and TRBJ2-7, with unresolved D. Germline V lookup: CDR1 SGHDN, CDR2 FVKESK. The V and J ends lost 0 bases and 7 bases respectively, with 13 bases between them. CDR3 size: 14 residues. In DNA, the CDR3 is TGTGCCAGCAGCCAAGATTTCAGCTCAGGAGAGCAGTACTTC. As protein: CASSQDFSSGEQYF.

The rearrangement joins TRBV19 to TRBJ1-5, with a tentative D call TRBD1 (5 bases). Trimming pared 7 bases from V and 2 bases from J, leaving 18 bases between. Germline loops: CDR1 LNHDA, CDR2 SQIVND (reference sequence). The CDR3 is made up of 16 amino acids. CDR3 sequence reads: CASTPRGGFGNQPQHF. As DNA, the CDR3 is TGTGCCAGTACCCCCCGGGGGGGATTTGGCAATCAGCCCCAGCATTTT.

This clone was observed a few times. The V call is TRBV27, the J call TRBJ2-7; D uncertain. Per germline, CDR1 MNHEY and CDR2 SMNVEV (reference sequence). V lost 3 bases to trimming and J lost 0 bases, with 6 bases between them. This CDR3 is built from 13 residues. CDR3 DNA: TGTGCCAGCAGTTTGAAAGCCTCCTACGAGCAGTACTTC. Translated, it gives CASSLKASYEQYF.

The chain recombines TRBV7-9 with TRBJ1-1, with unresolved D. Germline CDR1 and CDR2: SEHNR and FQNEAQ (reference sequence). There are 14 residues in the CDR3. Deletions cut 2 bases from V and 0 bases from J, with 7 bases between. The chain's CDR3 is CASSLSRLNTEAFF. In DNA, the CDR3 is TGTGCCAGCAGCTTAAGTAGATTGAACACTGAAGCTTTCTTT.

The rearrangement joins TRBV5-1 to TRBJ2-1, with D maybe TRBD2 (6 bases). Looked up from germline, CDR1 is SGHRS and CDR2 is YFSETQ. V lost 9 bases, J lost 0 bases, and 16 bases lay in between. This CDR3 region has 15 residues. The CDR3 spells CATRRAGNSYNEQFF. CDR3 coding DNA: TGCGCCACCCGGAGGGCGGGAAACTCCTACAATGAGCAGTTCTTC.

This clone has just one count. One end of the junction is discordant with germline, which a read error may explain. The V and J genes are TRBV7-8 and TRBJ2-1; TRBD2 agrees at 7 bases. Germline CDR1 and CDR2: SGHVS and FQNEAQ. This CDR3 comprises 17 residues. CDR3 bases: TGTGCCAGCAGCTTAATCCCCGGGACTACCTCCAACAATGAGCAGTTCTTC. This translates into CASSLIPGTTSNNEQFF. Looking up the rest from reference TRBV7-8 and TRBJ2-1 gives the full variable domain: GAGVSQSPRYKVAKRGQDVALRCDPISGHVSLFWYQQALGQGPEFLTYFQNEAQLDKSGLPSDRFFAERPEGSVSTLKIQRTQQEDSAVYLCASSLIPGTTSNNEQFFGPGTRLTVL.

V is TRBV11-2 and J is TRBJ1-5; D remains unclear. V was trimmed by 5 bases and J by 0 bases, leaving 11 bases between them. The germline V gene encodes CDR1 SGHAT and CDR2 FQNNGV. The CDR3 has 15 amino acids. For the CDR3, the DNA is TGTGCCAGCAGCCTGGGGAGAGGTAGCAATCAGCCCCAGCATTTT. This sequence encodes CASSLGRGSNQPQHF.

V gene TRBV3-1 (or the pseudogene TRBV3-2) combines with J gene TRBJ2-1; no definite D call. This CDR3 has 12 amino acids. Germline V lookup: CDR1 LGHDT, CDR2 YNNKEL (reference sequence). With 8 bases removed from V and 4 bases from J, the gap between germline ends came to 9 bases. This chain's CDR3 is CASGDFYNEQFF. For the CDR3, the DNA is TGTGCCAGCGGAGACTTTTACAATGAGCAGTTCTTC.

Points on this clone: The junction departs from the called germline gene at one end, perhaps through a read error. This rearrangement joins TRBV7-7 to TRBJ2-5; D possibly corresponds to TRBD2 (6 bases). The CDR3 contains 14 residues. In germline, CDR1 is SSHAT, CDR2 FNYEAQ (reference sequence). The CDR3 DNA reads TGTGCTAGCAGCTTTGGCGGGGCCCAAGAGACCCAGTACTTC. Translating gives CASSFGGAQETQYF.

The rearrangement uses TRBV5-1 and TRBJ2-7; 7 bases agree with TRBD2. The V gene end was trimmed by 2 bases and the J gene end by 5 bases; junction bases not matched to a gene: 7. Germline CDR1 and CDR2: SGHRS and YFSETQ. The CDR3 is 14 amino acids. The CDR3 DNA sequence: TGCGCCAGCAGCTTTGGCGGGAGAGGGGACGAGCAGTACTTC. Amino acid sequence: CASSFGGRGDEQYF.

The rearrangement joins TRBV7-2 to TRBJ2-7; no clear D. Trimming pared 8 bases from V and 2 bases from J, leaving 19 bases between. Germline assignment: CDR1 SGHTA and CDR2 FQGNSA. This CDR3 region has 15 residues. The CDR3 loop is CASAPLAARPYEQYF. DNA for the CDR3: TGTGCCAGCGCACCCCTGGCGGCCCGGCCCTACGAGCAGTACTTC.

This clone was seen once. The chain employs TRBV4-2 and TRBJ2-2; D is possibly TRBD2 (6 bases). The CDR3 runs 14 residues. Per germline, CDR1 LGHNA and CDR2 YNFKEQ. The V end lost 4 bases, the J end lost 6 bases, and 12 bases lay between the germline ends. The CDR3 protein is CASSRRASPGELFF. The CDR3 coding sequence is TGTGCCAGCAGCCGGAGGGCCTCACCCGGGGAGCTGTTTTTT.

The genes are TRBV5-1 and TRBJ2-1, with D tentatively TRBD2 (8 bases). The CDR3 contains 16 residues. Germline assignment: CDR1 SGHRS and CDR2 YFSETQ. The V gene lost 5 bases and the J gene lost 0 bases, with 15 bases spanning the gap. CDR3: CASRLAEGASYNEQFF. The CDR3 nucleotides are TGCGCCAGCAGACTAGCGGAGGGGGCCTCCTACAATGAGCAGTTCTTC.

The gene calls are TRBV9 and TRBJ2-3, with D maybe TRBD2 (6 bases). Germline V CDR1 and CDR2: SGDLS, YYNGEE. Trimming took off 4 bases at V and 3 bases at J, with 18 bases between the two ends. This CDR3 contains 16 residues. CDR3 bases: TGTGCCAGCAGCCCACCCGGGGGAGTTGTGACAGATACGCAGTATTTT. Translating it yields CASSPPGGVVTDTQYF.

The chain combines TRBV25-1 with TRBJ2-3, with D perhaps TRBD2 (6 bases). This CDR3 spans 14 amino acids. Germline assignment: CDR1 MGHDK and CDR2 SYGVNS. The V gene lost 4 bases and the J gene lost 3 bases, with 11 bases spanning the gap. DNA of the CDR3: TGTGCCAGCAGTGGTGGGAGGAGGACAGATACGCAGTATTTT. This encodes CASSGGRRTDTQYF.